This TCR beta chain was captured in a study of T cell responses to AZD1222 COVID-19 vaccine (dated by TCRdb to the early 2020s). About the investigation overall: AZD1222 recipients whose second dose came at about 4 weeks and those whose second dose came at about 12 weeks were combined into one group, since spike-specific TCR depth and breadth did not differ between the two schedules. A total of just over 230 trial participants underwent TCR sequencing, of whom about 210 received two doses of AZD1222 and about 25 received two doses of the MenACWY control vaccine. Trial participants were enrolled into age subgroups of 18-55, 56-69 and 70-plus years, which contained 148, 28 and 57 TCR-sequenced participants, respectively. Overall study results and their limits: No day 14 peak-response samples were available, so repertoires were characterized only after the peak T cell response. Participants were mostly white British and included more females than males, and it was suggested by the authors that clonal diversity may have been underestimated. Vaccine-associated CD4 TCRs spanned the whole spike protein, with dominant responses in regions 160-218 and 743-854. A significant rise in spike-specific TCR breadth and depth was observed after two AZD1222 doses relative to day 0 and relative to MenACWY recipients. Only five to seven AZD1222 recipients were SARS-CoV-2 seropositive at baseline, limiting conclusions about previously exposed vaccinees. Epitopes outside the regions mutated in the B.1.351 and B.1.1.7 variants were reportedly recognized by nearly half of the unique spike-specific TCRs. The 56-69-year group was small, and its depth increase did not reach significance, likely because of low power.

The CDR3 regions of human TCRbeta chains were subjected to immunosequencing. The authors processed their data as follows. TCRs in the repertoires were compared against a reference library of SARS-CoV-2-specific TCRs that had been generated with the MIRA antigen-specificity platform. Breadth was defined as the fraction of unique TCRs that were SARS-CoV-2-associated, and depth was defined as the fraction of total T cells that were SARS-CoV-2-associated. Using the MIRA data, every spike-specific TCR was mapped to the spike region that the TCR reacted to and assigned to either a CD4 or a CD8 class. Log10-transformed breadth and depth values were compared by one-way ANOVA with Sidak's multiple comparisons tests. In TCRdb, the immuneACCESS table is reduced to in-frame sequences with V and J assigned. These tables do not hold every clone; where another copy was compared, an unresolved V gene accounts for under half, and the others remain unexplained. The V and J calls and the clone size are those of that table, but D and trimming were determined from the DNA. The sample profile shows about 130,000 clones; roughly 91% of them were found once. The ten largest make up over 7.5% of the sample.

The sample's time point label, in plain terms: baseline before first vaccination. Vaccinee samples came from UK trials COV001 and COV002, including a single-blind randomized controlled phase 2/3 trial of AZD1222 (ChAdOx1 nCoV-19) in healthy adults. For TCRbeta chain sequencing, PBMC samples from trial participants were taken at day 0 and at day 28 after the second dose. Note on this clone: Its antigen is not yet known. No much larger clonotype is one base removed from it; base qualities were not supplied.

The sample consisted of peripheral blood, taken on day 0 of AZD1222 vaccination. The receptor's source is an adult in good health.

The base sequence is TGTGCCAGTAGTATCCCGGGCTTTGACTATGGCTACACCTTC. It specifies CASSIPGFDYGYTF. The V and J genes are TRBV19 and TRBJ1-2; the D gene identity is not certain. CDR1 LNHDA and CDR2 SQIVND are derived from the germline V gene (reference sequence). V is clipped by 3 bases and J by 3 bases, and the sequence between their germline boundaries is 11 bases long. Measured from the cysteine to the phenylalanine, the CDR3 is 14 residues long. CDR3 DNA is the only sequence kept; it has 42 bases, read in frame from the first base. With the rest looked up from the reference TRBV19 and TRBJ1-2 genes rather than sequenced, the full variable domain is DGGITQSPKYLFRKEGQNVTLSCEQNLNHDAMYWYRQDPGQGLRLIYYSQIVNDFQKGDIAEGYSVSREKKESFPLTVTSAQKNPTAFYLCASSIPGFDYGYTFGSGTRLTVV.